This TCR beta chain was sequenced during a study of CD8 T cells in ankylosing spondylitis. TCRdb analysed the 5' RACE reads with MiXCR anew, one entry per CDR3 protein. The sample includes 250,000 to 300,000 distinct CDR3 sequences, 18% of them seen just once. There are 14 residues in the CDR3. Trimming cost V 0 bases and J 5 bases; bases outside gene matches: 4. The germline V gene encodes CDR1 SQVTM and CDR2 ANQGSEA. There are many counts of this clonotype. Its target is not known. Points from the study as a whole: Reports of some motif variants in reactive arthritis synovial fluid and blood predate this one. Blood of patients with ankylosing spondylitis appeared to be characterized by a TCR beta motif of eight highly homologous variants. Relatively scarce in peripheral blood, disease-linked clones were CD8+. Disease-linked clones reportedly showed significant enrichment in matched ankylosing spondylitis synovial fluid.

This sequence was found in a male donor with ankylosing spondylitis or in good health (not recorded which). The chain joins TRBV29-1 to TRBJ2-3, with 8 bases lining up with TRBD2. Sequences were obtained from blood, either unsorted or a sorted T cell fraction (not recorded which). The CDR3 region has the DNA TGCAGCGTTGAAGAAGCGGGAGAAAGAGATACGCAGTATTTT. Translating it yields CSVEEAGERDTQYF.